This section outlines one T cell receptor (beta chain) sequence together with its context. What antigen it recognizes has not been identified. No per-base quality is available; no much larger clone lies one base away. TCRbeta CDR3 regions were amplified from genomic DNA by means of the immunoSEQ Assay, a bias-controlled multiplex PCR. From the authors' description of their analysis: The number of nucleated cells in each sample was estimated by amplification of reference gene primers within the assay. To quantify the absolute abundance of each unique TCRbeta CDR3 rearrangement, sequence reads were collapsed and filtered. For each sample, productive Simpson clonality was calculated as the square root of Simpson's diversity index over productive rearrangements. TCRdb stores this immuneACCESS table with in-frame sequences only. Part of the clones is absent; in the studies checked, under half of the shortfall reflects unresolved V genes, and no reason is known for the rest. From that table come the V and J calls and clone size; the DNA was used to work out D and trimming. The table for this sample lists about 170,000 clones; around 90% of them were counted only once. The ten top clones hold 4.5% to 5% of the sample.

One collaborating source in Seattle enrolled patients while the patients were actively infected and followed the patients over time throughout the course of disease. Collaborating institutions collected whole blood in K2EDTA tubes following their own protocols. For TCRbeta analysis, collaborators shipped samples as frozen whole blood, isolated PBMCs, or DNA extracted from either of those sample types. The data were taken from a study of blood T cell repertoires in COVID-19 (dated by TCRdb to about 2020). With regard to the full study: Samples from collaborators originated in the United States, Italy and Spain and spanned both the acute and convalescent phases of COVID-19. The repertoires were made available in a free public database intended to serve as a resource for research on the immune response to SARS-CoV-2. Sample metadata almost always included a de-identified subject ID, COVID-19 status, age in years and sex. The prospective study material was composed of cDNA or gDNA derived from T cells, B-cell-depleted T cells, or PBMCs. Subjects who had been exposed to COVID-19, were actively infected with it, or had recovered from it provided the deeply sampled blood TCRbeta repertoires that made up the dataset. The samples were drawn from two sources: the first 160 participants of the ongoing ImmuneRACE study, and 1,200 or so subjects contributed by 6 global collaborators. Where HLA class I and class II types were available, the types were taken from metadata supplied by the sample provider, not from assay-based typing.

Points the paper makes about the study in general: Clinical and demographic metadata were provided uncurated, with the amount varying by source and participant.

Specimen: peripheral blood. The clonotype comes from a man aged 18 to 30 with COVID-19, enrolled during active disease.

Read as DNA, the sequence is TGTGCCAGCAGCAAAGGAGGGAGGACTAGCCGACATCACTACTGGAACAATGAGCAGTTCTTC. This sequence encodes CASSKGGRTSRHHYWNNEQFF. The sequence joins TRBV21-1 to TRBJ2-1; no check of the table's D call, TRBD2, against the DNA was made. TRBV21-1 is flagged as a pseudogene. The CDR3 measures 21 amino acids from cysteine to phenylalanine. Only CDR3 DNA is held: 63 bases, read in frame from base 1.